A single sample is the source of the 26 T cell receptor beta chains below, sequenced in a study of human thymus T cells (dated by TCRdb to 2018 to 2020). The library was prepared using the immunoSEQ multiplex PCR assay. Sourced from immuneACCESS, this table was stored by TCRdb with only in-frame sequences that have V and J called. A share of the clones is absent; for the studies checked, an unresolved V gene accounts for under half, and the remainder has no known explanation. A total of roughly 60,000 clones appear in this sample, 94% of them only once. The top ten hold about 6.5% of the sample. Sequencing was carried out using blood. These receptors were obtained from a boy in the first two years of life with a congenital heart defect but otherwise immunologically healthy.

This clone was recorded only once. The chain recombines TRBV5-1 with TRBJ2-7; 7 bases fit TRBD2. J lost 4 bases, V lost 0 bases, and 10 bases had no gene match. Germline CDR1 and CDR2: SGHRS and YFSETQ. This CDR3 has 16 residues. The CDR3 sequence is CASSLGFTSVGYEQYF. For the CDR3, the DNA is TGCGCCAGCAGCTTGGGATTTACTAGCGTCGGGTACGAGCAGTACTTC.

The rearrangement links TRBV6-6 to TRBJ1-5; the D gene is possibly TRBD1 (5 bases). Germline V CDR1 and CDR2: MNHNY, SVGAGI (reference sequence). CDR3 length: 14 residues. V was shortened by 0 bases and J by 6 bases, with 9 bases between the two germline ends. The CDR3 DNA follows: TGTGCCAGCAGTTACTCAGGGGTAGGTCAGCCCCAGCATTTT. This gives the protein CASSYSGVGQPQHF.

CDR3 nucleotide sequence: TGTGCCAGCAGGACCGCCTACGAGCAGTACTTC. Protein sequence: CASRTAYEQYF. The V call is TRBV6-1, the J call TRBJ2-7; the D is unclear. Trimming cost V 6 bases and J 2 bases, with 5 bases left between them. This CDR3 comprises 11 residues. Germline CDR1 is MNHNS and CDR2 is SASEGT.

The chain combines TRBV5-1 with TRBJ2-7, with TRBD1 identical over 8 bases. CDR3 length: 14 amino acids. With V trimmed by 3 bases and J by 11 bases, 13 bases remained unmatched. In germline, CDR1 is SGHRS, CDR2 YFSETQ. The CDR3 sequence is CASSYPVTGARKYF. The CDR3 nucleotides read TGCGCCAGCAGCTATCCGGTGACAGGGGCCAGAAAGTACTTC. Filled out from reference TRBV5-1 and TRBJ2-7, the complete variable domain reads KAGVTQTPRYLIKTRGQQVTLSCSPISGHRSVSWYQQTPGQGLQFLFEYFSETQRNKGNFPGRFSGRQFSNSRSEMNVSTLELGDSALYLCASSYPVTGARKYFGPGTRLTVT.

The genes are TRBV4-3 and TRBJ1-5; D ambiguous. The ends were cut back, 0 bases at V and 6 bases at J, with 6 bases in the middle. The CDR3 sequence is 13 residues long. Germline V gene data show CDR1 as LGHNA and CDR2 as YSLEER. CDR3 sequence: CASSQDWSQPQHF. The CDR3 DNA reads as TGCGCCAGCAGCCAAGATTGGAGTCAGCCCCAGCATTTT.

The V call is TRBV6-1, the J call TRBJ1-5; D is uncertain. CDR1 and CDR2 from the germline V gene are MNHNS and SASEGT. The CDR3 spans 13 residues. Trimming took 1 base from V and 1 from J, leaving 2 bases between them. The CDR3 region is CASSEESNQPQHF. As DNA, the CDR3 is TGTGCCAGCAGTGAAGAGAGCAATCAGCCCCAGCATTTT.

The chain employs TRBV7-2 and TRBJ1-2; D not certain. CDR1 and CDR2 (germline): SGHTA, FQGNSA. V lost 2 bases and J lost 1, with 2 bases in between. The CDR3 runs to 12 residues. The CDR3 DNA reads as TGTGCCAGCAGCTTACATAACTATGGCTACACCTTC. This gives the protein CASSLHNYGYTF.

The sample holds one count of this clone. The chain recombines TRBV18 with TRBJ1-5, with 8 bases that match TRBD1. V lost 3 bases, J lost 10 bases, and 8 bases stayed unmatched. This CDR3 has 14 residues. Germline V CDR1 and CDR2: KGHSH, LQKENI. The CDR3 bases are TGTGCCAGCTCACCTTACAGGGGGGAGCAACCCCAGCATTTT. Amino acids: CASSPYRGEQPQHF.

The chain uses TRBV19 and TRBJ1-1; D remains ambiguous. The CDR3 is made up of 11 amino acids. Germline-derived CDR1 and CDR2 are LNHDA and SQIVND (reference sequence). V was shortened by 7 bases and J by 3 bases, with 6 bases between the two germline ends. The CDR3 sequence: CASIDYTEAFF. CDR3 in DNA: TGTGCCAGTATCGACTACACTGAAGCTTTCTTT.

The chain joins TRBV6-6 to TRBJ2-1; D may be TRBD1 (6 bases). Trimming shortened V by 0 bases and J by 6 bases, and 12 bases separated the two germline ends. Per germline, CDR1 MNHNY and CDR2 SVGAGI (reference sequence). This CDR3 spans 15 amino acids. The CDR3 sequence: CASSYSRTGSNEQFF. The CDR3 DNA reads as TGTGCCAGCAGTTACTCCCGAACAGGGAGCAATGAGCAGTTCTTC.

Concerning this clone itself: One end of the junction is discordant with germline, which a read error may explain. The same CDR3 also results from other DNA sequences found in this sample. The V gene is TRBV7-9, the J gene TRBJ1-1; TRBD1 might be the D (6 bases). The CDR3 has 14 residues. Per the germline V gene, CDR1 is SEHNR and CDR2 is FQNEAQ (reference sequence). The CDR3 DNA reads TGTGCCAGTAGCTTATCACAGGGCGGTTATGAAGCTTTCTTT. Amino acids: CASSLSQGGYEAFF. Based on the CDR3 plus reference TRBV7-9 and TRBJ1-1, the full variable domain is DTGVSQNPRHKITKRGQNVTFRCDPISEHNRLYWYRQTLGQGPEFLTYFQNEAQLEKSRLLSDRFSAERPKGSFSTLEIQRTEQGDSAMYLCASSLSQGGYEAFFGQGTRLTVV.

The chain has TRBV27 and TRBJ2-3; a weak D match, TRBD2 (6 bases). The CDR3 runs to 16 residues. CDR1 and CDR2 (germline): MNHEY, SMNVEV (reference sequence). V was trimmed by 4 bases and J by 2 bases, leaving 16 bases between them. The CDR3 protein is CASSSLTSRATDTQYF. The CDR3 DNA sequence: TGTGCCAGCAGTTCACTTACTAGCCGTGCCACAGATACGCAGTATTTT.

Here the CDR3 DNA reads TGTGCCAGCAGTTATGGGGACGGGCGCTCCTACGAGCAGTACTTC. Translation gives CASSYGDGRSYEQYF. The chain carries TRBV6-5 and TRBJ2-7; D might be TRBD1 or TRBD2, each matching 5 bases. This CDR3 has 15 residues. Trimming removed 3 bases from V and 0 bases from J, with 12 bases in between. The germline V gene has CDR1 MNHEY and CDR2 SVGAGI.

CDR3 region: CASSDRRAPSVHQPQHF. The CDR3 nucleotides read TGTGCCAGCAGTGACCGCCGGGCCCCAAGTGTCCATCAGCCCCAGCATTTT. The V and J genes are TRBV2 and TRBJ1-5; D is undetermined. Germline V gives CDR1 SNHLY, CDR2 FYNNEI. The CDR3 is made up of 17 amino acids. V was trimmed by 3 bases and J by 5 bases, leaving 20 bases between them.

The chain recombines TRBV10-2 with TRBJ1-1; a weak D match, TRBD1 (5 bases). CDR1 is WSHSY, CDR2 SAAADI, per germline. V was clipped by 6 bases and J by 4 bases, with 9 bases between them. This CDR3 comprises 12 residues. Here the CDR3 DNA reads TGCGCCAGCAGCAGGGATGGCACTGAAGCTTTCTTT. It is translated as CASSRDGTEAFF.

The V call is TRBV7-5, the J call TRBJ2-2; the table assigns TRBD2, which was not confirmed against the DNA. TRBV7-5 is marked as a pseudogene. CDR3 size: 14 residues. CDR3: CAKRIGLNTGELFF. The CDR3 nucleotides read TGTGCCAAGAGGATAGGTCTGAACACCGGGGAGCTGTTTTTT.

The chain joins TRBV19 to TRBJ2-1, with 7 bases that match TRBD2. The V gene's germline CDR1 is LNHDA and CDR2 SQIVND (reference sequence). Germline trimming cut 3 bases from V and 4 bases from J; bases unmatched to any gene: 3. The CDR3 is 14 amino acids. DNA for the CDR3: TGTGCCAGTAGTATGTCTAGCGGATACAATGAGCAGTTCTTC. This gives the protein CASSMSSGYNEQFF.

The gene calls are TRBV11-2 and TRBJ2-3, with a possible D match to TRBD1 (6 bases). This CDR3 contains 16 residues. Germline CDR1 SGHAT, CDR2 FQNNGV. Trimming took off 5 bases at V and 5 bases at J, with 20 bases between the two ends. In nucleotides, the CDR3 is TGTGCCAGCAGCCCGTACCTCAGGGGTTTGAAAGATACGCAGTATTTT. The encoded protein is CASSPYLRGLKDTQYF.

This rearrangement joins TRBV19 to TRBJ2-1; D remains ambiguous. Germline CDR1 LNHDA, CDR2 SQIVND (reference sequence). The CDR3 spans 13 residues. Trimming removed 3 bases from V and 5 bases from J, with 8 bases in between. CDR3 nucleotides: TGTGCCAGTAGTATCAGACTTCACAATGAGCAGTTCTTC. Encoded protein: CASSIRLHNEQFF.

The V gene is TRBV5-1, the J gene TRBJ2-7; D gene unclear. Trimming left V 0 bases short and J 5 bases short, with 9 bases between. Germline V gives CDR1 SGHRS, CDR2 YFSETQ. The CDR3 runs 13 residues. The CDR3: CASSLAPGNEQYF. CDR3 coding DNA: TGCGCCAGCAGCTTGGCCCCAGGCAACGAGCAGTACTTC.

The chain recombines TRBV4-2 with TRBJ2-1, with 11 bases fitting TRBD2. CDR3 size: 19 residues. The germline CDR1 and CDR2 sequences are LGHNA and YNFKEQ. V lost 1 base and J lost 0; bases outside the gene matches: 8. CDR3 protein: CASSQALAGGFSSYNEQFF. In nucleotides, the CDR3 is TGTGCCAGCAGCCAAGCGCTAGCGGGGGGTTTTAGCTCCTACAATGAGCAGTTCTTC.

DNA of the CDR3: TGTGCCAGCAGCAAAGCGGGGGGCCTCGCAGATACGCAGTATTTT. Translating it yields CASSKAGGLADTQYF. The genes are TRBV13 and TRBJ2-3, with 9 bases aligning to TRBD2. The CDR3 extends over 15 amino acids. Germline V gene data show CDR1 as PRHDT and CDR2 as FYEKMQ (reference sequence). V lost 5 bases and J lost 4; bases outside the gene matches: 7.

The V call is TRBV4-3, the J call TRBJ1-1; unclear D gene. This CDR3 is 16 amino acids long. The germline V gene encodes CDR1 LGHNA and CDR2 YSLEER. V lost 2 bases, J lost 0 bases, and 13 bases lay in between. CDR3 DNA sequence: TGCGCCAGCAGCCAATTAACCCGAGGGTTGAACACTGAAGCTTTCTTT. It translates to CASSQLTRGLNTEAFF.

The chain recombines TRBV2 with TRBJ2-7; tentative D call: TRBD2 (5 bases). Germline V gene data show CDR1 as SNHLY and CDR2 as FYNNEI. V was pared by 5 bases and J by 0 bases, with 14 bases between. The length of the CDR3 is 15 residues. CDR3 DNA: TGTGCCAGCAGTCCTAAGGGAGCGGTCTCCTACGAGCAGTACTTC. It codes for CASSPKGAVSYEQYF.

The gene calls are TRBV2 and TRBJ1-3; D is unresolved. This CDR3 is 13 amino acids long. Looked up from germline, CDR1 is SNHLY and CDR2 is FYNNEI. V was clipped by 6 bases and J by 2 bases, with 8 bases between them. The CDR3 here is CASRQAPGNTIYF. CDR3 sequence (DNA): TGTGCCAGCAGGCAGGCGCCTGGAAACACCATATATTTT. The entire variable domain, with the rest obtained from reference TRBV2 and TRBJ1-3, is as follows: EPEVTQTPSHQVTQMGQEVILRCVPISNHLYFYWYRQILGQKVEFLVSFYNNEISEKSEIFDDQFSVERPDGSNFTLKIRSTKLEDSAMYFCASRQAPGNTIYFGEGSWLTVV.

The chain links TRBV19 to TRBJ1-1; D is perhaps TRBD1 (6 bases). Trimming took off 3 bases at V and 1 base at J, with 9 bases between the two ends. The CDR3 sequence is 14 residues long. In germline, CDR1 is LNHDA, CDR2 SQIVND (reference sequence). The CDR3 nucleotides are TGTGCCAGTAGTATGGGACATAGGAACACTGAAGCTTTCTTT. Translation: CASSMGHRNTEAFF.